A single sample is the source of the 32 T cell receptor beta chains below, sequenced in a study of CD8 T cells in Susac syndrome. Random hexamers were used to reverse transcribe roughly 0.45 to 1 ug of RNA. TCRdb recomputed calls from the immunoSEQ multiplex PCR reads with MiXCR, one row per CDR3 protein. Of around 170,000 distinct CDR3 sequences listed, just under 95% are singletons. Input material: CD8+ T cells from PBMCs. The receptors stem from a human donor with Susac syndrome.

This CDR3 reads CASSRDRVAETQYF. CDR3 in DNA: TGTGCCAGCAGCCGGGACAGAGTAGCAGAGACCCAGTACTTC. The chain employs TRBV3-1 and TRBJ2-5; TRBD1 matches at 7 bases. The CDR3 covers 14 residues. The trim removed 4 bases at V and 4 bases at J, leaving 6 bases unmatched. Per the germline V gene, CDR1 is LGHDT and CDR2 is YNNKEL (reference sequence).

J is TRBJ2-1 and V is TRBV3-1; D not certain. With 3 bases removed from V and 6 bases from J, the gap between germline ends came to 9 bases. CDR1 is LGHDT and CDR2 is YNNKEL in the germline V gene (reference sequence). The CDR3 loop spans 13 amino acids. The CDR3 DNA is TGTGCCAGCAGCCACGAGAATCCCAATGAGCAGTTCTTC. This codes for CASSHENPNEQFF.

The chain recombines TRBV9 with TRBJ2-1; D not certain. The V gene's germline CDR1 is SGDLS and CDR2 YYNGEE. Trimming removed 2 bases at V and 1 base at J, with 7 bases between. The CDR3 is 14 residues long. The chain's CDR3 is CASSVDPSYNEQFF. In DNA, the CDR3 is TGTGCCAGCAGCGTGGATCCTTCCTACAATGAGCAGTTCTTC.

This clonotype has just a few counts. The genes are TRBV4-2 and TRBJ2-3, with D perhaps TRBD2 (6 bases). Germline V gene lookup returns CDR1 LGHNA and CDR2 YNFKEQ. The V and J ends lost 4 bases and 0 bases respectively, with 11 bases between them. The CDR3 extends over 15 amino acids. CDR3 sequence: CASSPSELSTDTQYF. DNA for the CDR3: TGTGCCAGCAGCCCTAGCGAGTTGAGCACAGATACGCAGTATTTT.

The chain employs TRBV9 and TRBJ2-5; 7 bases are a match to TRBD2. The CDR3 is 16 residues long. Germline lookup yields CDR1 SGDLS and CDR2 YYNGEE. The trim removed 0 bases at V and 5 bases at J, leaving 10 bases unmatched. The CDR3 coding sequence is TGTGCCAGCAGCGTAGCGGATAGCGGGCTTGCGGAGACCCAGTACTTC. It encodes CASSVADSGLAETQYF.

The genes are TRBV4-2 and TRBJ1-2; no clear D gene. V was pared by 1 base and J by 6 bases, with 3 bases between. This CDR3 is 11 amino acids long. CDR1 is LGHNA and CDR2 is YNFKEQ in the germline V gene. CDR3 in DNA: TGTGCCAGCAGCCAAGGGGATGGCTACACCTTC. It yields the protein CASSQGDGYTF.

The CDR3 DNA follows: TGCGCCAGCAGCAGGACAGCTGCGAACACCGGGGAGCTGTTTTTT. Its protein is CASSRTAANTGELFF. The chain recombines TRBV10-2 with TRBJ2-2, with D perhaps TRBD1 (6 bases). CDR3 length: 15 residues. Trimming shortened V by 6 bases and J by 0 bases, and 11 bases separated the two germline ends. CDR1 is WSHSY, CDR2 SAAADI, per germline.

The chain uses TRBV12-3 or TRBV12-4 and TRBJ1-2, with TRBD1 as a possible D gene (6 bases). V lost 5 bases, J lost 11 bases, and 18 bases lay in between. The CDR3 has 13 residues. Written as DNA, the CDR3 is TGTGCCAGCAGTCAATCGTCGGACAGAGATTACACCTTC. It translates to CASSQSSDRDYTF.

This clonotype showed up just once. The V call is TRBV20-1, the J call TRBJ1-1, with D perhaps TRBD1 (5 bases). Trimming cost V 0 bases and J 5 bases, with 13 bases left between them. Germline V lookup: CDR1 DFQATT, CDR2 SNEGSKA (reference sequence). CDR3 length: 14 amino acids. CDR3 amino acids: CSARDGTGGTEAFF. In DNA, the CDR3 is TGCAGTGCTAGAGATGGGACGGGAGGGACTGAAGCTTTCTTT.

The CDR3 sequence: CASSPGTGNEKLFF. The CDR3 region has the DNA TGTGCCAGCAGCCCCGGGACAGGGAATGAAAAACTGTTTTTT. This chain joins TRBV28 and TRBJ1-4, with TRBD1 identical over 9 bases. The V gene end was trimmed by 6 bases and the J gene end by 5 bases; junction bases not matched to a gene: 4. CDR1 is MDHEN, CDR2 SYDVKM, per germline. The CDR3 runs 14 residues. Full variable domain (remainder filled in from reference TRBV28 and TRBJ1-4): DVKVTQSSRYLVKRTGEKVFLECVQDMDHENMFWYRQDPGLGLRLIYFSYDVKMKEKGDIPEGYSVSREKKERFSLILESASTNQTSMYLCASSPGTGNEKLFFGSGTQLSVL.

The rearrangement links TRBV9 to TRBJ1-1, with TRBD1 as a possible D gene (5 bases). V was shortened by 0 bases and J by 4 bases, with 13 bases between the two germline ends. The V gene's germline CDR1 is SGDLS and CDR2 YYNGEE. The length of the CDR3 is 15 residues. CDR3 sequence: CASSVGPGGGTEAFF. The CDR3, as DNA: TGTGCCAGCAGCGTAGGACCTGGGGGGGGCACTGAAGCTTTCTTT.

The chain uses TRBV9 and TRBJ2-2, with D unclear. CDR1 is SGDLS and CDR2 is YYNGEE in the germline V gene. The CDR3 is made up of 13 amino acids. Trimming removed 1 base at V and 2 bases at J, with 3 bases between. The CDR3 spells CASSVSNTGELFF. CDR3 bases: TGTGCCAGCAGCGTATCTAACACCGGGGAGCTGTTTTTT.

The V gene is TRBV25-1, the J gene TRBJ2-3, with D perhaps TRBD2 (5 bases). Trimming took off 8 bases at V and 8 bases at J, with 11 bases between the two ends. In germline, CDR1 is MGHDK, CDR2 SYGVNS. CDR3 length equals 11 residues. CDR3 nucleotide sequence: TGTGCCAGCCCCTGCGGAGGTACGCAGTATTTT. It yields the protein CASPCGGTQYF. Looking up the rest from reference TRBV25-1 and TRBJ2-3 gives the full variable domain: EADIYQTPRYLVIGTGKKITLECSQTMGHDKMYWYQQDPGMELHLIHYSYGVNSTEKGDLSSESTVSRIRTEHFPLTLESARPSHTSQYLCASPCGGTQYFGPGTRLTVL.

This clonotype was seen a handful of times. The rearrangement joins TRBV5-1 to TRBJ1-1, with TRBD1 as a possible D gene (5 bases). The CDR3 sequence is 12 residues long. V lost 2 bases to trimming and J lost 10 bases, with 12 bases between them. CDR1 SGHRS and CDR2 YFSETQ come from the germline V gene. The CDR3 here is CASSFGTDAAFF. The CDR3 DNA follows: TGCGCCAGCAGCTTCGGGACCGACGCAGCTTTCTTT.

The chain recombines TRBV3-1 with TRBJ2-1; D unclear. The length of the CDR3 is 11 residues. V lost 2 bases and J 15 bases, leaving 11 bases between the germline ends. Per germline, CDR1 LGHDT and CDR2 YNNKEL (reference sequence). The DNA for the CDR3 is TGTGCCAGCAGCCAATCCACCGGCCGGTTCTTC. The encoded protein is CASSQSTGRFF.

J is TRBJ2-7 and V is TRBV5-6, with D tentatively TRBD2 (6 bases). Trimming took off 1 base at V and 1 base at J, with 9 bases between the two ends. The CDR3 sequence is 14 residues long. Germline loops: CDR1 SGHDT, CDR2 YYEEEE. CDR3 region: CASSLWGVSYEQYF. In nucleotides, the CDR3 is TGTGCCAGCAGCTTGTGGGGGGTTTCCTACGAGCAGTACTTC.

Here the CDR3 reads CASIEQGAEAFF. CDR3 bases: TGTGCCAGCATCGAACAGGGGGCTGAAGCTTTCTTT. The rearrangement uses TRBV6-6 and TRBJ1-1; 8 bases agree with TRBD1. The trim removed 7 bases at V and 6 bases at J, leaving 4 bases unmatched. CDR3 length: 12 amino acids. Per the germline V gene, CDR1 is MNHNY and CDR2 is SVGAGI (reference sequence).

The rearrangement uses TRBV5-4 and TRBJ1-2, with 7 bases lining up with TRBD1. The CDR3 consists of 16 residues. CDR1 is SGHNT and CDR2 is YYREEE in the germline V gene (reference sequence). Losses at the gene ends were 3 bases for V and 0 bases for J; bases not matched to a gene: 8. For the CDR3, the DNA is TGTGCCAGCAGCTCAGACAGGGCTACGGCTAACTATGGCTACACCTTC. This encodes CASSSDRATANYGYTF.

V usage is TRBV7-9 and J usage is TRBJ1-1; D is unresolved. The germline V and J ends were trimmed by 2 bases and 0 bases, with 7 bases remaining between them. The CDR3 runs 14 residues. Germline V gene data show CDR1 as SEHNR and CDR2 as FQNEAQ (reference sequence). DNA of the CDR3: TGTGCCAGCAGCTTAAACAGCCTGAACACTGAAGCTTTCTTT. Its translation is CASSLNSLNTEAFF.

This chain joins TRBV13 and TRBJ1-3, with 9 bases identical to TRBD1. The CDR3 consists of 15 residues. The germline V gene encodes CDR1 PRHDT and CDR2 FYEKMQ (reference sequence). V lost 5 bases, J lost 4 bases, and 6 bases stayed unmatched. The CDR3 loop reads CASSPRTGEGNTIYF. The DNA for the CDR3 is TGTGCCAGCAGCCCCCGGACAGGGGAAGGAAACACCATATATTTT.

This rearrangement joins TRBV3-1 to TRBJ2-7; either TRBD1 or TRBD2 may supply D (6 bases each). CDR3 length equals 15 residues. Trimming cost V 1 base and J 6 bases, with 16 bases left between them. Germline V CDR1 and CDR2: LGHDT, YNNKEL (reference sequence). In DNA, the CDR3 is TGTGCCAGCAGCCAAGGGGTTGGAGGAGGGGGCGAGCAGTACTTC. As protein: CASSQGVGGGGEQYF.

The chain carries TRBV2 and TRBJ2-7; TRBD1 matches at 7 bases. With 7 bases clipped from V and 2 bases from J, the junction kept 5 bases outside the gene matches. Germline lookup yields CDR1 SNHLY and CDR2 FYNNEI. The CDR3 contains 13 residues. CDR3 region: CASTRDRTYEQYF. The CDR3, as DNA: TGTGCCAGCACACGGGACAGAACCTACGAGCAGTACTTC.

The chain joins TRBV2 to TRBJ2-3, with D uncertain. The V end was cut by 11 bases, the J end by 6 bases, with 9 bases between. Looked up from germline, CDR1 is SNHLY and CDR2 is FYNNEI. CDR3 length: 10 residues. CDR3 in amino acids: CAVKSDTQYF. CDR3 DNA sequence: TGTGCCGTAAAGTCCGATACGCAGTATTTT.

V usage is TRBV5-4 and J usage is TRBJ2-3, with 7 bases aligning to TRBD1. Looked up from germline, CDR1 is SGHNT and CDR2 is YYREEE (reference sequence). The CDR3 runs 16 residues. V lost 0 bases and J lost 1; bases outside the gene matches: 5. For the CDR3, the DNA is TGTGCCAGCAGCTTGGCTGGACAGGAGGGCACAGATACGCAGTATTTT. Translation gives CASSLAGQEGTDTQYF.

This chain links TRBV20-1 with TRBJ1-1; D uncertain. Germline CDR1 and CDR2: DFQATT and SNEGSKA (reference sequence). V was shortened by 5 bases and J by 6 bases, with 10 bases between the two germline ends. CDR3 length equals 11 residues. CDR3 DNA: TGCAGTGCTCGGAGGTTCCCTGAAGCTTTCTTT. As protein: CSARRFPEAFF.

This chain links TRBV5-1 with TRBJ1-1; D possibly corresponds to TRBD1 (6 bases). Trimming left V 7 bases short and J 8 bases short, with 15 bases between. The CDR3 spans 12 residues. Germline CDR1 SGHRS, CDR2 YFSETQ. In DNA, the CDR3 is TGCGCCAGCCGCAAAGGGACACACGAAGCTTTCTTT. Its translation is CASRKGTHEAFF.

The chain joins TRBV19 to TRBJ1-4; D gene ambiguous. This CDR3 contains 15 residues. Germline loops: CDR1 LNHDA, CDR2 SQIVND (reference sequence). The ends were cut back, 9 bases at V and 8 bases at J, with 22 bases in the middle. CDR3 DNA: TGTGCCAGCCAAGACCGGGCCGCGTCCATCGAAAAACTGTTTTTT. Encoded protein: CASQDRAASIEKLFF.

V usage is TRBV18 and J usage is TRBJ2-1, with a weak D call TRBD2 (5 bases). The CDR3 spans 14 residues. V gave up 5 bases and J gave up 6 bases, with 14 bases separating them. Per germline, CDR1 KGHSH and CDR2 LQKENI. The CDR3: CASSAGRGPNEQFF. The CDR3, as DNA: TGTGCCAGCTCAGCGGGTCGGGGTCCCAATGAGCAGTTCTTC.

This chain joins TRBV3-1 and TRBJ2-7, with 10 bases lining up with TRBD2. This CDR3 comprises 14 residues. The V gene's germline CDR1 is LGHDT and CDR2 YNNKEL (reference sequence). V dropped 5 bases and J dropped 4; count of bases not matched to a gene: 5. The CDR3 sequence: CASSWSGGAYEQYF. CDR3 DNA: TGTGCCAGCAGCTGGAGCGGGGGGGCTTACGAGCAGTACTTC.

The chain carries TRBV30 and TRBJ2-1; D is possibly TRBD1 or TRBD2 (5 bases each). In germline, CDR1 is GTSNPN, CDR2 SVGIG (reference sequence). V gave up 5 bases and J gave up 4 bases, with 12 bases separating them. This CDR3 contains 13 residues. The DNA of the CDR3 is TGTGCCTGGGGGACCCAGGGATACAATGAGCAGTTCTTC. Translation: CAWGTQGYNEQFF.

The genes are TRBV28 and TRBJ2-7, with TRBD2 matching over 9 bases. With 1 base clipped from V and 13 bases from J, the junction kept 5 bases outside the gene matches. Germline lookup yields CDR1 MDHEN and CDR2 SYDVKM. The CDR3 extends over 12 amino acids. The CDR3 sequence is CASSLYEREVYF. The CDR3 DNA reads TGTGCCAGCAGTTTATACGAGCGGGAGGTATACTTC.

The chain employs TRBV7-6 and TRBJ2-7, with a weak D call TRBD2 (6 bases). CDR1 and CDR2 from the germline V gene are SGHVS and FNYEAQ. V was pared by 1 base and J by 6 bases, with 16 bases between. The CDR3 contains 15 residues. The CDR3 loop reads CASSLDSGDTSEQYF. For the CDR3, the DNA is TGTGCCAGCAGCTTAGATTCGGGGGATACCTCCGAGCAGTACTTC. Supplemented by reference TRBV7-6 and TRBJ2-7, the full variable domain reads GAGVSQSPRYKVTKRGQDVALRCDPISGHVSLYWYRQALGQGPEFLTYFNYEAQQDKSGLPNDRFSAERPEGSISTLTIQRTEQRDSAMYRCASSLDSGDTSEQYFGPGTRLTVT.